Below are 11 T cell receptor beta chains sequenced from a single sample in a study of beta chain features in type 1 diabetes. TCRB transcripts that were expressed got sequenced, as all of the isolated RNA had been reverse transcribed. Method: immunoSEQ multiplex PCR; TCRdb's copy keeps in-frame clones and lacks some. The table has roughly 500,000 clones, 30% seen once. Material: naive CD4+ T cells from blood. The receptors come from a man younger than 35 in good health.

In its sample, this clone was seen a few times. This chain connects TRBV4-1 to TRBJ2-7; D is uncertain. CDR3 length: 15 residues. The V end was cut by 0 bases, the J end by 2 bases, with 11 bases between. Germline V gene lookup returns CDR1 MGHRA and CDR2 YSYEKL. In DNA form, the CDR3 reads TGCGCCAGCAGCCAAGACCCGGCGGTTACCTACGAGCAGTACTTC. Amino acids: CASSQDPAVTYEQYF.

This clone has just a few counts. The V and J genes are TRBV30 and TRBJ2-7; 7 nucleotides line up with TRBD1. CDR1 and CDR2 from the germline V gene are GTSNPN and SVGIG (reference sequence). The CDR3 contains 13 residues. Trimming cost V 4 bases and J 2 bases; bases outside gene matches: 5. CDR3 bases: TGTGCCTGGAAGTCACAGGGGACCTACGAGCAGTACTTC. Translation gives CAWKSQGTYEQYF. Full variable domain (outside the CDR3, taken from reference TRBV30 and TRBJ2-7): SQTIHQWPATLVQPVGSPLSLECTVEGTSNPNLYWYRQAAGRGLQLLFYSVGIGQISSEVPQNLSASRPQDRQFILSSKKLLLSDSGFYLCAWKSQGTYEQYFGPGTRLTVT.

This sequence joins TRBV2 and TRBJ2-5; no clear D gene. V lost 4 bases to trimming and J lost 2 bases, with 8 bases between them. This CDR3 has 13 residues. Per germline, CDR1 SNHLY and CDR2 FYNNEI. DNA of the CDR3: TGTGCCAGCAGTGGGGGAAGGCAAGAGACCCAGTACTTC. This codes for CASSGGRQETQYF.

Remarks on this clone: This CDR3 is also generated by other DNA sequences in the sample. The CDR3 DNA sequence: TGCAGTGCTGGAAGGGGGGAGACCCAGTACTTC. It encodes CSAGRGETQYF. This sequence joins TRBV20-1 and TRBJ2-5; tentatively, D is TRBD1 (6 bases). CDR3 size: 11 residues. V lost 5 bases and J lost 5, with 9 bases in between. The germline CDR1 and CDR2 sequences are DFQATT and SNEGSKA (reference sequence).

This CDR3 reads CSIRGGSNTEAFF. The CDR3 DNA is TGCAGCATTCGGGGGGGATCGAACACTGAAGCTTTCTTT. This chain connects TRBV29-1 to TRBJ1-1; tentatively, D is TRBD1 (5 bases). Trimming removed 8 bases from V and 1 base from J, with 14 bases in between. Germline lookup yields CDR1 SQVTM and CDR2 ANQGSEA. CDR3 size: 13 residues.

The chain uses TRBV5-1 and TRBJ2-7; 7 nucleotides line up with TRBD1. Trimming took 4 bases from V and 5 from J; bases not matched to a gene: 6. The CDR3 length is 13 residues. Germline V lookup: CDR1 SGHRS, CDR2 YFSETQ. CDR3 sequence (DNA): TGCGCCAGCAGCCCGGGGACAGCCAACGAGCAGTACTTC. This encodes CASSPGTANEQYF.

The table lists this clone with a few counts. The chain carries TRBV30 and TRBJ2-7; 9 bases are a match to TRBD2. Per the germline V gene, CDR1 is GTSNPN and CDR2 is SVGIG (reference sequence). The CDR3 is 17 residues long. Trimming cost V 0 bases and J 5 bases; bases outside gene matches: 14. CDR3 bases: TGTGCCTGGAGTGTACGGCTAGCGGGAAGGGGGCTGAACGAGCAGTACTTC. This translates into CAWSVRLAGRGLNEQYF.

This sequence joins TRBV2 and TRBJ2-1; weak D call: TRBD1 (6 bases). V dropped 5 bases and J dropped 9 bases, with 17 bases sitting between them. The CDR3 has 14 amino acids. Germline CDR1 and CDR2: SNHLY and FYNNEI. CDR3 in amino acids: CASSLTRQVVEQFF. The DNA for the CDR3 is TGTGCCAGCAGTCTCACCCGACAGGTGGTTGAGCAGTTCTTC.

V is TRBV29-1 and J is TRBJ2-7; D not certain. Deletions cut 7 bases from V and 5 bases from J, with 12 bases between. Germline lookup yields CDR1 SQVTM and CDR2 ANQGSEA. This CDR3 contains 11 residues. CDR3 DNA sequence: TGCAGCGCTAAGAACGACCACGAGCAGTACTTC. Protein product: CSAKNDHEQYF.

In this sample, this clone turned up a few times. The junction departs from the called germline gene at one end, perhaps through a read error. The J gene is TRBJ2-3, the V gene TRBV5-1; TRBD2 matches 8 bases. The germline CDR1 and CDR2 sequences are SGHRS and YFSETQ. The CDR3 consists of 14 residues. CDR3 coding DNA: TGCGCCAGCAGCTTACAGGACGTTAACGGGAGGGCCTTATTT. Protein product: CASSLQDVNGRALF.

This clone was seen more than once but under ten times. The J gene is TRBJ2-1, the V gene TRBV4-3; tentatively, D is TRBD2 (5 bases). The CDR3 extends over 16 amino acids. Per the germline V gene, CDR1 is LGHNA and CDR2 is YSLEER. V was shortened by 1 base and J by 2 bases, with 12 bases between the two germline ends. CDR3 residues: CASSQGASRTYNEQFF. The DNA of the CDR3 is TGCGCCAGCAGCCAAGGCGCTAGCCGAACCTACAATGAGCAGTTCTTC.